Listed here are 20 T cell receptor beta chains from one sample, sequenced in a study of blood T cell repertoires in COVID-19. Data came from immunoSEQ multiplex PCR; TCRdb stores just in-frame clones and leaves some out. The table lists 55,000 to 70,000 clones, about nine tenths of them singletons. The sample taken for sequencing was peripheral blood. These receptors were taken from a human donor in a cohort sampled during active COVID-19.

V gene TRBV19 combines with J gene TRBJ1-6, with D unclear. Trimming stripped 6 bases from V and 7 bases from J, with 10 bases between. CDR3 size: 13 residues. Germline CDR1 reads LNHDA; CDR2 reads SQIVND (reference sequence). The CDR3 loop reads CASRDGRNSPLHF. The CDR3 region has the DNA TGTGCCAGTAGGGACGGGAGGAATTCACCCCTCCACTTT.

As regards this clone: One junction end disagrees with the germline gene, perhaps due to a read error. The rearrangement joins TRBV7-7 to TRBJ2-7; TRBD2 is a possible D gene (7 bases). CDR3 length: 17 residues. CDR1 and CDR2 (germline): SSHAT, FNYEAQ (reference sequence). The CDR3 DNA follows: TGTGCTAGCATTTCCGGGGGGAGGGGGGCCCTCTCCTACGAGCAGTACTTC. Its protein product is CASISGGRGALSYEQYF.

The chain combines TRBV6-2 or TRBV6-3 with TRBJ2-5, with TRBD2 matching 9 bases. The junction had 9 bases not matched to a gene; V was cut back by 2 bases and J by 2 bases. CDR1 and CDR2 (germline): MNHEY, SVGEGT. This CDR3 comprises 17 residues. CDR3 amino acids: CASSYASSSGKQETQYF. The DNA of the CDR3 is TGTGCCAGCAGTTACGCCTCGTCTAGCGGGAAGCAAGAGACCCAGTACTTC.

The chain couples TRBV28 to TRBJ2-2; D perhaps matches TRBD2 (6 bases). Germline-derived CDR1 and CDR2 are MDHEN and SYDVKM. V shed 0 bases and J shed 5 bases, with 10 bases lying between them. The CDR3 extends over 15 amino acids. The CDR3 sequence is CASSLWTRKTGELFF. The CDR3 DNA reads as TGTGCCAGCAGTTTATGGACTAGAAAAACCGGGGAGCTGTTTTTT.

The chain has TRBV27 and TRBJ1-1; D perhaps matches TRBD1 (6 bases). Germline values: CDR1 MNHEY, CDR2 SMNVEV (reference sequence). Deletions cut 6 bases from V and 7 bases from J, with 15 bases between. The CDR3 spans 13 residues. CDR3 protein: CASSPGVYVEAFF. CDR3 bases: TGTGCCAGCAGCCCAGGGGTTTATGTTGAAGCTTTCTTT.

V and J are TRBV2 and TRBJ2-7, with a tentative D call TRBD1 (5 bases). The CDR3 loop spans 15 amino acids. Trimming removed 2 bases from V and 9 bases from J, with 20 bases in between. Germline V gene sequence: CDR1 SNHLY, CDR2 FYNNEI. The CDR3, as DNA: TGTGCCAGCAGTGAACCACCCTCTGACAGACATGGGCAGTACTTC. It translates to CASSEPPSDRHGQYF.

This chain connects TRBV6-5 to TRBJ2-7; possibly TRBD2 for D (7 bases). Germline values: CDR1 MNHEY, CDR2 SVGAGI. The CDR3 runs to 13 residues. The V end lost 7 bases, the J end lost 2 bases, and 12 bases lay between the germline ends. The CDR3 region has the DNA TGTGCCAGCAAGGGAGGGGGACCCTACGAGCAGTACTTC. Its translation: CASKGGGPYEQYF.

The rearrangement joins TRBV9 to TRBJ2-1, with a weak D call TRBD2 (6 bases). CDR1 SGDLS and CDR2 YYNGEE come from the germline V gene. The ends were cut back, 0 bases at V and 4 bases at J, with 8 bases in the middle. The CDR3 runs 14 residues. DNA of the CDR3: TGTGCCAGCAGCGTAGGGGGGACTTACAATGAGCAGTTCTTC. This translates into CASSVGGTYNEQFF.

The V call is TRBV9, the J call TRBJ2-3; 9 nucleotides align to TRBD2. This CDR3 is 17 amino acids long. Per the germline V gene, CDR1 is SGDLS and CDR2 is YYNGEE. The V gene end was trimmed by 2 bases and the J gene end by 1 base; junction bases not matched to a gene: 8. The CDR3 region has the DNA TGTGCCAGCAGCGTTGCCTCGACTAGCGGCGGCACAGATACGCAGTATTTT. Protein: CASSVASTSGGTDTQYF.

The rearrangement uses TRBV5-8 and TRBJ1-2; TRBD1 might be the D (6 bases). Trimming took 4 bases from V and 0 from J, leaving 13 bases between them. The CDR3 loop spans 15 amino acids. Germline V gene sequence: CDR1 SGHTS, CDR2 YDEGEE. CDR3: CASSLLRGPNYGYTF. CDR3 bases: TGTGCCAGCAGCCTGCTCAGGGGTCCTAACTATGGCTACACCTTC.

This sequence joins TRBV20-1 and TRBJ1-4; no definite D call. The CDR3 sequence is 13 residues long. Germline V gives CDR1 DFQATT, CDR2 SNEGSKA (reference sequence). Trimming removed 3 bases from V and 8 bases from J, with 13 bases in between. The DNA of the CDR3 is TGCAGTGCTAGTACCTGGGAGGAGGAAAAACTGTTTTTT. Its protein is CSASTWEEEKLFF.

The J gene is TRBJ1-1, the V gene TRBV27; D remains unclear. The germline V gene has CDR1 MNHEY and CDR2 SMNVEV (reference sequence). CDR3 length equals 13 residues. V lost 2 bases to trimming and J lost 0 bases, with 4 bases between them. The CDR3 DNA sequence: TGTGCCAGCAGTTTAACTATGAACACTGAAGCTTTCTTT. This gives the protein CASSLTMNTEAFF.

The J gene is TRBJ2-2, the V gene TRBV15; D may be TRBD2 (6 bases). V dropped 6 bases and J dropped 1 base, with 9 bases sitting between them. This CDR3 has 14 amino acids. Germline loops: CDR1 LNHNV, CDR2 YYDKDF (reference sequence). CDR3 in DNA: TGTGCCACCAGTTGGGGAGGGAACACCGGGGAGCTGTTTTTT. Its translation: CATSWGGNTGELFF. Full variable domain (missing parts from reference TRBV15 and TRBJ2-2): DAMVIQNPRYQVTQFGKPVTLSCSQTLNHNVMYWYQQKSSQAPKLLFHYYDKDFNNEADTPDNFQSRRPNTSFCFLDIRSPGLGDTAMYLCATSWGGNTGELFFGEGSRLTVL.

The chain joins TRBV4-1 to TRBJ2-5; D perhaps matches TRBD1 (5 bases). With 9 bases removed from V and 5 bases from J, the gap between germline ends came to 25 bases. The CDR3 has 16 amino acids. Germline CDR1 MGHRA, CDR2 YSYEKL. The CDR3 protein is CASGRSSGPHAETQYF. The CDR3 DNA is TGCGCCAGTGGCCGTAGCTCAGGGCCTCACGCGGAGACCCAGTACTTC.

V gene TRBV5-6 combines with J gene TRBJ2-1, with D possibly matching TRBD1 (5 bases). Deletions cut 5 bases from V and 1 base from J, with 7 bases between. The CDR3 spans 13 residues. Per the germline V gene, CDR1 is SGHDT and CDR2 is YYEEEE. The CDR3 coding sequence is TGTGCCAGCAGGCAGGGTTCCTACAATGAGCAGTTCTTC. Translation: CASRQGSYNEQFF.

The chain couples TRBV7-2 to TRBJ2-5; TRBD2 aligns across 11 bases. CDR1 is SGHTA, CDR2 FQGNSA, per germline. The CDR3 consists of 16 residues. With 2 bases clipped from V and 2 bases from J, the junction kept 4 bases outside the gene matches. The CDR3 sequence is CASSLLLAGAQETQYF. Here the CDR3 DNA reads TGTGCCAGCAGCTTACTACTAGCGGGAGCGCAAGAGACCCAGTACTTC.

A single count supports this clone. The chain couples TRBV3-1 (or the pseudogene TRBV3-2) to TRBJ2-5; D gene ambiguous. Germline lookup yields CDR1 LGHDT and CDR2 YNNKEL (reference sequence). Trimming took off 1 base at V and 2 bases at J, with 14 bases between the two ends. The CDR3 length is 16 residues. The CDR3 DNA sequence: TGTGCCAGCAGCCAAGGGCCCGGAGCGAATCAAGAGACCCAGTACTTC. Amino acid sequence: CASSQGPGANQETQYF.

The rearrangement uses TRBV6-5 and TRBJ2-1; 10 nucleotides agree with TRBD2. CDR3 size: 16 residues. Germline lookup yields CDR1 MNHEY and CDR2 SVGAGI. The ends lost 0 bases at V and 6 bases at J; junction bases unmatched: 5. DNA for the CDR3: TGTGCCAGCAGTTACTCGACGGCTAGCGGGAGCAATGAGCAGTTCTTC. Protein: CASSYSTASGSNEQFF.

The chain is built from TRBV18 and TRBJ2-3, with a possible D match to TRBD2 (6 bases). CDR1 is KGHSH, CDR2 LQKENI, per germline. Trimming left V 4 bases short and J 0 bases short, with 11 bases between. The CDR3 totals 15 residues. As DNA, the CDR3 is TGTGCCAGCTCACTAGCGGTACCTAGCACAGATACGCAGTATTTT. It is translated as CASSLAVPSTDTQYF.

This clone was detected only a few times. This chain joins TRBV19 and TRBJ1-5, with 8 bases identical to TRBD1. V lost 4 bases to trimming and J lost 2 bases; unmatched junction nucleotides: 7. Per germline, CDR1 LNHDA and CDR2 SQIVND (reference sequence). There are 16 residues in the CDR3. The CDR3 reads CASSTTGGIGNQPQHF. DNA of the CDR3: TGTGCCAGTAGTACCACAGGGGGAATTGGCAATCAGCCCCAGCATTTT.